This paragraph covers one T cell receptor (beta chain) sequence. The antigen is undetermined. After removal of 4 bases from V and 3 bases from J, the junction contained 3 bases not matched to a gene. The germline V gene has CDR1 SGHDN and CDR2 FVKESK. There are 14 residues in the CDR3. A 5'RACE reaction primed in the constant segment made cDNA libraries of TCR alpha and TCR beta, and these carried sample barcodes and UMIs. TCRdb recomputed calls from the 5' RACE reads with MiXCR, one row per CDR3 protein. This table holds under 600,000 distinct CDR3 sequences, roughly 22% found once. These data originate in a study of T-cell memory formation after mild COVID-19. Broader study findings: Pre-infection memory contained some responding clones, which suggested that cross-reactive memory had joined. Contracting CD4+ clones sat mainly in CM and EM; CD8+ in EMRA. Day 15 to 85 contractors were CD4/CD8 balanced; later expanders leaned CD4+.

This chain links TRBV14 with TRBJ1-3, with 7 nucleotides matching TRBD1. The clonotype comes from an adult woman who had mild COVID-19 (a few samples of this study predate the infection). Cell type and time point are not known. The sequenced sample consisted of PBMCs or a T cell subset sorted from them (not recorded which). The CDR3 reads CASSPRGYGNTIYF. DNA for the CDR3: TGTGCCAGCAGCCCCAGGGGGTATGGAAACACCATATATTTT.